This T cell receptor beta chain was captured in a study of blood T cell repertoires in COVID-19. TCRdb's copy holds only in-frame clones and misses some; the assay was immunoSEQ multiplex PCR. The repertoire includes about 170,000 clones, 86% of them detected once, and approximately 10% sits in the top ten. The clonotype comes from a woman aged 55-69 years with COVID-19, enrolled during active disease. The specimen sequenced was peripheral blood.

Here the CDR3 DNA reads TGTGCCAGTAGGGACAACCAAGAGACCCAGTACTTC. This translates into CASRDNQETQYF. The V gene is TRBV19, the J gene TRBJ2-5; maybe TRBD1 (5 bases). The CDR3 runs to 12 residues. Germline values: CDR1 LNHDA, CDR2 SQIVND (reference sequence). Trimming shortened V by 6 bases and J by 0 bases, and 5 bases separated the two germline ends.